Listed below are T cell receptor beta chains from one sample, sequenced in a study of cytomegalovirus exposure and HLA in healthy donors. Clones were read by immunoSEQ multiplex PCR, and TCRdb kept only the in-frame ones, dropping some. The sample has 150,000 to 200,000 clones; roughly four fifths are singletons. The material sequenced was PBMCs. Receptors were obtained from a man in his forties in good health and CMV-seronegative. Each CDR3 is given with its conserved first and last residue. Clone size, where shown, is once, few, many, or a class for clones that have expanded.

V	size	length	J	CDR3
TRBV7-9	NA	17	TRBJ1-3	CASSSPRQAYSGNTIYF
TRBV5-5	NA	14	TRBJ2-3	CASSLGEAADTQYF
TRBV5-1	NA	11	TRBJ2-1	CASSLRGEQFF
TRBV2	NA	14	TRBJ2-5	CASSGDRVQETQYF
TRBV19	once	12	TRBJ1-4	CASSPGNEKLFF
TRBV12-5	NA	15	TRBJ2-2	CASGHGLTNTGELFF
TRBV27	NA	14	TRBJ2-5	CASSPNLYQETQYF
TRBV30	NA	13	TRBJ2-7	CAWWEISSYEQYF
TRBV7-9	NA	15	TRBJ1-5	CASSSKGAQNQPQHF
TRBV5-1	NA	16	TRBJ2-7	CASSLAGTGESYEQYF
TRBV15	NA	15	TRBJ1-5	CATSRDGGPNQPQHF
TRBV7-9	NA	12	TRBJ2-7	CASSSLDYEQYF
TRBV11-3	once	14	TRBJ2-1	CASSPLRGSNEQFF
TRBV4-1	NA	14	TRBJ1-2	CASSQPEGGYGYTF
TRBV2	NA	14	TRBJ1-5	CASSGTASNQPQHF
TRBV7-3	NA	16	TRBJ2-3	CASSLEREGRTDTQYF
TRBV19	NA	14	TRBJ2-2	CATTTGAGTGELFF
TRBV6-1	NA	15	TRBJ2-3	CASRGTSGRLDTQYF
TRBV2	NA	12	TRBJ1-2	CASSGSYYGYTF
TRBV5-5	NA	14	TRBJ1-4	CASSFSGNLEKLFF
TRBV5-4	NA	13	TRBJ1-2	CASSLGDSYGYTF
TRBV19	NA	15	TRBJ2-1	CASSPSASSYNEQFF
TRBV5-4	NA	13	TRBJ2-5	CASSYTGQETQYF
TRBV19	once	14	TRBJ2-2	CASRLQGAAGELFF
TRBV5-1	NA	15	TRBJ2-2	CASSFLAVNTGELFF
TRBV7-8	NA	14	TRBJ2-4	CASSLVRLTGIQYF
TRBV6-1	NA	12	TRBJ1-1	CASSERSTEAFF
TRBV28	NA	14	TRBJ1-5	CASTLRGPYQPQHF
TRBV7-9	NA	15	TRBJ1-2	CASSLVGDSNYGYTF
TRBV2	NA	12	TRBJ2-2	CASNDPDGELFF
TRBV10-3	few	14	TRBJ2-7	CASSYSRSSYEQYF
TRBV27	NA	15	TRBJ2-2	CASSSAGAGPGELFF
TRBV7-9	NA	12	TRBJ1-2	CASSLAGGGYTF
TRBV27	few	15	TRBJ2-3	CASSLYGGNTDTQYF
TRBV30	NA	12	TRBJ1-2	CAWSVTNYGYTF
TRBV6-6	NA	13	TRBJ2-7	CASKSGSNYEQYF
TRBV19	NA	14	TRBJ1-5	CASSTRQKLQPQHF
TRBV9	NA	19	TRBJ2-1	CASSVSPGAMGTRYNEQFF
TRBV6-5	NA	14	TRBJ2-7	CASSYSERSNEQYF
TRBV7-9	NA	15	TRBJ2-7	CSSSFGTSGLYEQYF
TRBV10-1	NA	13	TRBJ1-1	CASSFGGGTEAFF
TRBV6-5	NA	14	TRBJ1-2	CASSEFLAGNGYTF
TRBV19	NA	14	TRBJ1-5	CASSNRPRDQPQHF
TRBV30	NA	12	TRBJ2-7	CAGLAGHYEQYF
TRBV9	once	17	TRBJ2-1	CASSVGLAGVGSDEQFF
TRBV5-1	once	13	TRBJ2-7	CASSPLTIHEQYF
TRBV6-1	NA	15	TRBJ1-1	CASSPVRGMNTEAFF
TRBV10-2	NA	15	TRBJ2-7	CASSEGGGRSVEQYF